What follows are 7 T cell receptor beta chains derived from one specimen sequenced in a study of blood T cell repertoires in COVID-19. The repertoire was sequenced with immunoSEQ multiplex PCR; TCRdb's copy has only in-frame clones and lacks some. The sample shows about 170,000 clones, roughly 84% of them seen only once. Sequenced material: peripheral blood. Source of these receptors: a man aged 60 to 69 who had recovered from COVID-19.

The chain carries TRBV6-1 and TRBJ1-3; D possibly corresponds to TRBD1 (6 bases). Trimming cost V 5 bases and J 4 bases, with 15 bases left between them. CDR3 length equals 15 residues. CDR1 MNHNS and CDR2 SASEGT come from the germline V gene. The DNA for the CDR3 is TGTGCCAGCAGTCGTAGCCGGGACACGGGAAACACCATATATTTT. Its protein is CASSRSRDTGNTIYF.

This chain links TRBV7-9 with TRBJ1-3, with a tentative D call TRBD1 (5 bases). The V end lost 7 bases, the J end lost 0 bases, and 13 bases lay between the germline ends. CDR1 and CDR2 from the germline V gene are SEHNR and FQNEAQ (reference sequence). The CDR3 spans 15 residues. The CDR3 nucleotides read TGTGCCAGCATCCGAGCAGGGAACTCTGGAAACACCATATATTTT. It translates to CASIRAGNSGNTIYF.

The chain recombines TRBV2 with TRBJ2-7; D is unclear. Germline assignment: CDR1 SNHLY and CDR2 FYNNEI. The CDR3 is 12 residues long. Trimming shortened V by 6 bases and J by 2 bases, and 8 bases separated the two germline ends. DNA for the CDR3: TGTGCCAGCAGGGAGTTGACCTACGAGCAGTACTTC. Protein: CASRELTYEQYF. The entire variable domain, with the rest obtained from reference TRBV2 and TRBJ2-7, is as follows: EPEVTQTPSHQVTQMGQEVILRCVPISNHLYFYWYRQILGQKVEFLVSFYNNEISEKSEIFDDQFSVERPDGSNFTLKIRSTKLEDSAMYFCASRELTYEQYFGPGTRLTVT.

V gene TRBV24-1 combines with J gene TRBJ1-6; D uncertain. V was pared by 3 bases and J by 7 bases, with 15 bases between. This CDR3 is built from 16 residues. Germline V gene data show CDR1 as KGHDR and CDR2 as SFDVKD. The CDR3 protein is CATSDGVAGVNSPLHF. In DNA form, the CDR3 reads TGTGCCACCAGTGATGGAGTAGCTGGCGTAAATTCACCCCTCCACTTT.

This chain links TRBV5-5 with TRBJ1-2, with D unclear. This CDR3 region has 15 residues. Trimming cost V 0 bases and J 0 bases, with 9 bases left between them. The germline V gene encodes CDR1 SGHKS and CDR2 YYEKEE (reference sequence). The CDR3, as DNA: TGTGCCAGCAGCTTGGGAGCGGATACTAACTATGGCTACACCTTC. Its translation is CASSLGADTNYGYTF.

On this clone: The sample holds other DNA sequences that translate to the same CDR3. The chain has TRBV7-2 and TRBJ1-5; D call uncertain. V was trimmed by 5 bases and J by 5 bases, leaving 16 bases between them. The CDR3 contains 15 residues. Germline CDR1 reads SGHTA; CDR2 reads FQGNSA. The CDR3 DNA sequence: TGTGCCAGCAGCCCAAACGGCGGCGGAGATCAGCCCCAGCATTTT. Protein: CASSPNGGGDQPQHF.

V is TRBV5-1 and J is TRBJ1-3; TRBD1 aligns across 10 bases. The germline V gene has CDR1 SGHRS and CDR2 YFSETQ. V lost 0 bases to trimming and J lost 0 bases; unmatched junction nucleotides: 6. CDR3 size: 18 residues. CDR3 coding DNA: TGCGCCAGCAGCTTGGAGGGACAGGGGACTAGCTCTGGAAACACCATATATTTT. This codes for CASSLEGQGTSSGNTIYF.